One sample yielded the 15 T cell receptor beta chains listed below, sequenced in a study of PD-L1 blockade in urothelial cancer. Sequencing was performed with immunoSEQ multiplex PCR; in TCRdb, only in-frame clones are kept and a portion is missing. The profile covers 60,000 to 85,000 clones, with approximately 90% appearing a single time and roughly 5.7% taken by the ten largest. The specimen was PBMCs, collected around atezolizumab (anti-PD-L1) treatment. These receptors all stem from a woman in her 70s with urothelial cancer.

CDR3 sequence (DNA): TGTGCCGCAGGGGGGCCCTATGGCTACACCTTC. Translated, it gives CAAGGPYGYTF. The V gene is TRBV27, the J gene TRBJ1-2; 7 nucleotides agree with TRBD1. The germline CDR1 and CDR2 sequences are MNHEY and SMNVEV (reference sequence). This CDR3 contains 11 residues. J was trimmed by 4 bases and V by 11 bases; bases with no gene match: 4.

V is TRBV13 and J is TRBJ2-5, with D unclear. V gave up 5 bases and J gave up 3 bases, with 10 bases separating them. The length of the CDR3 is 13 residues. Germline loops: CDR1 PRHDT, CDR2 FYEKMQ (reference sequence). CDR3 loop: CASSPLPEETQYF. CDR3 in DNA: TGTGCCAGCAGCCCTCTTCCGGAAGAGACCCAGTACTTC.

This clone showed up many times. The rearrangement joins TRBV19 to TRBJ2-7; TRBD2 agrees at 10 bases. The CDR3 contains 14 residues. Germline V gene sequence: CDR1 LNHDA, CDR2 SQIVND (reference sequence). Trimming at V came to 4 bases and at J to 5 bases, leaving 5 bases not matched to a gene. This chain's CDR3 is CASSSGTSDDEQYF. The CDR3 DNA reads TGTGCCAGTAGTAGCGGGACTAGCGATGACGAGCAGTACTTC. Full variable domain (rest looked up from reference TRBV19 and TRBJ2-7): DGGITQSPKYLFRKEGQNVTLSCEQNLNHDAMYWYRQDPGQGLRLIYYSQIVNDFQKGDIAEGYSVSREKKESFPLTVTSAQKNPTAFYLCASSSGTSDDEQYFGPGTRLTVT.

The V and J genes are TRBV5-6 and TRBJ2-5; D is possibly TRBD1 (6 bases). The length of the CDR3 is 16 residues. V was shortened by 0 bases and J by 5 bases, with 17 bases between the two germline ends. CDR1 is SGHDT, CDR2 YYEEEE, per germline. The CDR3 region is CASSLAGLGAQETQYF. The CDR3 DNA is TGTGCCAGCAGCTTGGCCGGGCTGGGGGCGCAGGAGACCCAGTACTTC.

V gene TRBV11-2 combines with J gene TRBJ1-1, with D possibly TRBD1 on 6 matching bases. V gave up 4 bases and J gave up 0 bases, with 12 bases separating them. The length of the CDR3 is 15 residues. Per germline, CDR1 SGHAT and CDR2 FQNNGV. This CDR3 is CASSSWDTLNTEAFF. The CDR3 region has the DNA TGTGCCAGCAGCTCTTGGGACACCTTGAACACTGAAGCTTTCTTT.

The V and J genes are TRBV7-8 and TRBJ2-4; D unclear. V lost 5 bases to trimming and J lost 7 bases, with 18 bases between them. From germline, CDR1 is SGHVS and CDR2 FQNEAQ. The CDR3 runs 15 residues. This chain's CDR3 is CASSVDEVPANIQYF. CDR3 DNA: TGTGCCAGCAGCGTAGACGAAGTCCCTGCGAACATTCAGTACTTC.

This clone has just one count. The chain carries TRBV27 and TRBJ2-5, with 11 bases aligning to TRBD1. Looked up from germline, CDR1 is MNHEY and CDR2 is SMNVEV (reference sequence). The CDR3 has 17 amino acids. Unmatched junction bases numbered 9, after V lost 1 base and J lost 5 bases. CDR3 protein: CASSLLPRTGGRETQYF. The DNA of the CDR3 is TGTGCCAGCAGTTTATTACCGCGGACAGGGGGCCGGGAGACCCAGTACTTC.

This chain joins TRBV11-2 and TRBJ2-1, with a tentative D call TRBD2 (6 bases). The germline CDR1 and CDR2 sequences are SGHAT and FQNNGV. Trimming took off 1 base at V and 3 bases at J, with 10 bases between the two ends. CDR3 size: 15 residues. The CDR3 DNA sequence: TGTGCCAGCAGCTTAGTTGCTAGCGACTACAATGAGCAGTTCTTC. This translates into CASSLVASDYNEQFF.

The V call is TRBV9, the J call TRBJ2-7; 9 nucleotides line up with TRBD2. V lost 0 bases and J lost 12; bases outside the gene matches: 19. The CDR3 extends over 17 amino acids. Germline loops: CDR1 SGDLS, CDR2 YYNGEE. CDR3 in amino acids: CASSVEGSGSAGRNLYF. CDR3 sequence (DNA): TGTGCCAGCAGCGTAGAAGGTAGCGGGAGCGCTGGCCGGAATTTGTACTTC.

The V and J genes are TRBV7-2 and TRBJ2-1; TRBD1 aligns across 8 bases. The ends lost 5 bases at V and 7 bases at J; junction bases unmatched: 13. The germline V gene has CDR1 SGHTA and CDR2 FQGNSA. This CDR3 contains 16 residues. The CDR3 here is CASSTRRTGKVNEQFF. CDR3 nucleotide sequence: TGTGCCAGCAGCACCCGGCGGACAGGGAAGGTAAATGAGCAGTTCTTC.

The rearrangement uses TRBV6-6 and TRBJ2-3, with TRBD2 identical over 9 bases. CDR1 is MNHNY and CDR2 is SVGAGI in the germline V gene (reference sequence). The CDR3 contains 14 residues. Trimming at V came to 5 bases and at J to 6 bases, leaving 6 bases not matched to a gene. Here the CDR3 DNA reads TGTGCCAGCAGTCAGGCTAGCGGGGTGGATACGCAGTATTTT. This encodes CASSQASGVDTQYF.

The chain has TRBV5-8 and TRBJ2-3; no firm D call. V was clipped by 0 bases and J by 5 bases, with 10 bases between them. The CDR3 is made up of 14 amino acids. CDR1 is SGHTS and CDR2 is YDEGEE in the germline V gene. CDR3 nucleotide sequence: TGTGCCAGCAGCTTGGGGCAGGCCCGAGATACGCAGTATTTT. Residues: CASSLGQARDTQYF. The variable domain in full, with the rest retrieved from reference TRBV5-8 and TRBJ2-3, is EAGVTQSPTHLIKTRGQQATLRCSPISGHTSVYWYQQALGLGLQFLLWYDEGEERNRGNFPPRFSGRQFPNYSSELNVNALELEDSALYLCASSLGQARDTQYFGPGTRLTVL.

J is TRBJ1-3 and V is TRBV18, with 9 bases aligning to TRBD1. Germline V gives CDR1 KGHSH, CDR2 LQKENI. The CDR3 spans 15 residues. V shed 6 bases and J 4 bases; nucleotides not matched to a gene: 7. The CDR3 protein is CASSFGQGTGNTIYF. CDR3 bases: TGTGCCAGCTCGTTCGGACAGGGGACGGGAAACACCATATATTTT.

The J gene is TRBJ2-7, the V gene TRBV7-9; 8 nucleotides line up with TRBD2. The CDR3 loop spans 15 amino acids. The V gene end was trimmed by 5 bases and the J gene end by 2 bases; junction bases not matched to a gene: 8. Germline V lookup: CDR1 SEHNR, CDR2 FQNEAQ (reference sequence). The DNA for the CDR3 is TGTGCCAGCAGCCCAGCGGGAGTACTACCCTACGAGCAGTACTTC. This encodes CASSPAGVLPYEQYF.

The chain employs TRBV10-3 and TRBJ2-5; D is undetermined. V lost 4 bases, J lost 3 bases, and 6 bases lay in between. Germline V gives CDR1 ENHRY, CDR2 SYGVKD. The CDR3 is 12 residues long. CDR3 sequence: CAISGPEETQYF. CDR3 in DNA: TGTGCCATCAGTGGCCCAGAAGAGACCCAGTACTTC.